Following are 21 T cell receptor beta chains from one sample sequenced in a study of cytomegalovirus exposure and HLA in healthy donors. The PCR was carried out with 60 Vbeta primers and 13 Jbeta primers. Assay used: immunoSEQ multiplex PCR; TCRdb lists only in-frame clones, some missing. The sample records about 180,000 clones, 76% being singletons. Source material: PBMCs. These receptor sequences come from a man between 18 and 29 years old in good health and CMV-seronegative.

This chain joins TRBV6-5 and TRBJ2-1, with a weak D call TRBD1 (6 bases). The CDR3 has 14 residues. CDR1 is MNHEY, CDR2 SVGAGI, per germline. V dropped 2 bases and J dropped 9 bases, with 14 bases sitting between them. This CDR3 is CASSYPDVGGEQFF. The CDR3 DNA sequence: TGTGCCAGCAGTTACCCGGACGTAGGGGGTGAGCAGTTCTTC.

This clone has just a few counts. This sample also contains other DNA sequences that code for the same CDR3. The chain uses TRBV5-1 and TRBJ1-2; D not resolved. Trimming removed 0 bases from V and 1 base from J, with 4 bases in between. CDR1 and CDR2 from the germline V gene are SGHRS and YFSETQ. The CDR3 is 13 amino acids. The CDR3 nucleotides read TGCGCCAGCAGCTTGGACAGTAACTATGGCTACACCTTC. It translates to CASSLDSNYGYTF.

The genes are TRBV7-9 and TRBJ2-3, with 8 bases lining up with TRBD1. CDR1 is SEHNR, CDR2 FQNEAQ, per germline (reference sequence). This CDR3 has 16 amino acids. V gave up 5 bases and J gave up 0 bases; unmatched junction bases: 7. CDR3 protein: CASSPGQGASTDTQYF. The CDR3 nucleotides read TGTGCCAGCAGCCCCGGACAGGGTGCTAGCACAGATACGCAGTATTTT.

V gene TRBV7-8 combines with J gene TRBJ2-2, with 10 nucleotides matching TRBD1. This CDR3 has 15 residues. Per the germline V gene, CDR1 is SGHVS and CDR2 is FQNEAQ. Losses at the gene ends were 5 bases for V and 3 bases for J; bases not matched to a gene: 3. The CDR3 DNA is TGTGCCAGCAGCGGAGGGACAGGGGACACCGGGGAGCTGTTTTTT. Its protein product is CASSGGTGDTGELFF.

This chain links TRBV7-3 with TRBJ2-3, with 15 bases that match TRBD2. Trimming removed 5 bases from V and 3 bases from J; junction bases left unmatched: 3. Germline values: CDR1 SGHTA, CDR2 FQGTGA. This CDR3 has 16 residues. Written as DNA, the CDR3 is TGTGCCAGCAGCGCCGGACTAGCGGGGGGGACAGATACGCAGTATTTT. It translates to CASSAGLAGGTDTQYF.

Note on this clone: One end of the junction fails to match germline, which may point to a read error. The chain combines TRBV7-7 with TRBJ2-7; D is tentatively TRBD1 or TRBD2 (5 bases each). Germline V CDR1 and CDR2: SSHAT, FNYEAQ (reference sequence). This CDR3 comprises 13 residues. In DNA, the CDR3 is TGTGCTAGCAGCTTAGCGCAGGGCCACGAGCAGTACTTC. It yields the protein CASSLAQGHEQYF.

The rearrangement links TRBV28 to TRBJ1-5; the D is unclear. The CDR3 has 16 residues. Trimming cost V 6 bases and J 6 bases, with 21 bases left between them. Germline loops: CDR1 MDHEN, CDR2 SYDVKM. The CDR3 spells CASSGSRPGPLQPQHF. The CDR3, as DNA: TGTGCCAGCAGCGGATCCAGGCCAGGTCCGCTTCAGCCCCAGCATTTT.

J is TRBJ1-6 and V is TRBV18, with D possibly TRBD1 on 6 matching bases. The V gene lost 3 bases and the J gene lost 9 bases, with 15 bases spanning the gap. In germline, CDR1 is KGHSH, CDR2 LQKENI. This CDR3 has 15 amino acids. CDR3 DNA: TGTGCCAGCTCACCGGGGGCAGGATCAATTTCACCCCTCCACTTT. Its translation is CASSPGAGSISPLHF.

The chain employs TRBV7-2 and TRBJ2-5, with 8 bases fitting TRBD2. The J segment lost 1 base and the V segment lost 5 bases, leaving 9 bases of the junction unmatched. In germline, CDR1 is SGHTA, CDR2 FQGNSA. The CDR3 covers 16 residues. The CDR3 bases are TGTGCCAGCAGCCCGGGCCTCGGGGGGGGCCAAGAGACCCAGTACTTC. This gives the protein CASSPGLGGGQETQYF. The complete variable domain, with remaining parts taken from reference TRBV7-2 and TRBJ2-5, reads GAGVSQSPSNKVTEKGKDVELRCDPISGHTALYWYRQSLGQGLEFLIYFQGNSAPDKSGLPSDRFSAERTGGSVSTLTIQRTQQEDSAVYLCASSPGLGGGQETQYFGPGTRLLVL.

The genes are TRBV5-3 and TRBJ1-2; 8 bases fit TRBD1. TRBV5-3 falls under the ORF class, with uncertain function. The V segment lost 2 bases and the J segment 2 bases; nucleotides outside the gene matches: 2. The length of the CDR3 is 14 residues. The CDR3 bases are TGTGCCAGAAGCTTTCAGGGGGCCAACTATGGCTACACCTTC. Protein sequence: CARSFQGANYGYTF.

The V gene is TRBV9, the J gene TRBJ1-3; TRBD1 might be the D (5 bases). The CDR3 length is 14 residues. V was shortened by 0 bases and J by 4 bases, with 8 bases between the two germline ends. Germline lookup yields CDR1 SGDLS and CDR2 YYNGEE. The CDR3 sequence: CASSVAGGGNTIYF. CDR3 nucleotide sequence: TGTGCCAGCAGCGTAGCCGGGGGAGGAAACACCATATATTTT.

This clone was observed once. The genes are TRBV2 and TRBJ1-5, with D unclear. Per the germline V gene, CDR1 is SNHLY and CDR2 is FYNNEI. The germline V and J ends were trimmed by 1 base and 2 bases, with 9 bases remaining between them. The CDR3 is 15 residues long. The CDR3 spells CASSEGGLGNQPQHF. For the CDR3, the DNA is TGTGCCAGCAGTGAAGGTGGACTGGGCAATCAGCCCCAGCATTTT.

V is TRBV5-5 and J is TRBJ2-3, with 12 nucleotides matching TRBD1. The junction had 3 bases not matched to a gene; V was cut back by 3 bases and J by 4 bases. CDR1 is SGHKS, CDR2 YYEKEE, per germline (reference sequence). The CDR3 spans 15 residues. CDR3 in amino acids: CASSSGQGAADTQYF. The CDR3 DNA follows: TGTGCCAGCAGCTCGGGACAGGGGGCGGCAGATACGCAGTATTTT.

About this clone itself: The junction differs from germline at one of its ends, possibly a read error. The V call is TRBV30, the J call TRBJ2-7, with 8 nucleotides matching TRBD1. The germline gives CDR1 GTSNPN, CDR2 SVGIG (reference sequence). CDR3 size: 15 residues. This chain's CDR3 is CAWSPLRGRSHEQYF. In nucleotides, the CDR3 is TGTGCCTGGAGTCCCCTCAGGGGGCGCTCCCACGAGCAGTACTTC.

The chain carries TRBV2 and TRBJ1-2; D is uncertain. The CDR3 runs 12 residues. Germline loops: CDR1 SNHLY, CDR2 FYNNEI. The V and J ends lost 2 bases and 12 bases respectively, with 13 bases between them. In DNA, the CDR3 is TGTGCCAGCAGTGAAATGGCGGGCCGAAACACCTTC. Amino acids: CASSEMAGRNTF.

This sequence joins TRBV6-6 and TRBJ1-1; D ambiguous. Per germline, CDR1 MNHNY and CDR2 SVGAGI (reference sequence). Trimming removed 7 bases from V and 5 bases from J, with 17 bases in between. The CDR3 runs to 14 residues. CDR3 DNA: TGTGCCAGCACCTATCCCCAACGGGATACTGAAGCTTTCTTT. Translated: CASTYPQRDTEAFF.

In the case of this clone: Other DNA sequences of this sample code for an identical CDR3. The V call is TRBV20-1, the J call TRBJ1-5; TRBD1 might be the D (5 bases). The V gene lost 5 bases and the J gene lost 6 bases, with 8 bases spanning the gap. Germline-derived CDR1 and CDR2 are DFQATT and SNEGSKA (reference sequence). This CDR3 spans 11 amino acids. CDR3 coding DNA: TGCAGTGCTGGGGGGGGTCAGCCCCAGCATTTT. It specifies CSAGGGQPQHF.

The chain carries TRBV7-9 and TRBJ2-5, with 10 bases fitting TRBD2. V dropped 5 bases and J dropped 5; count of bases not matched to a gene: 8. Per germline, CDR1 SEHNR and CDR2 FQNEAQ (reference sequence). The CDR3 is 15 amino acids. The CDR3 spells CASSSRLAGVETQYF. Written as DNA, the CDR3 is TGTGCCAGCAGCAGTCGACTAGCGGGTGTCGAGACCCAGTACTTC.

In this sample, this clone turned up a few times. The genes are TRBV4-1 and TRBJ1-6; D remains ambiguous. V was cut by 0 bases and J by 10 bases, with 25 bases left in between. Per the germline V gene, CDR1 is MGHRA and CDR2 is YSYEKL. The CDR3 has 19 amino acids. CDR3 coding DNA: TGCGCCAGCAGCCAAGATCGATTTAAGCCCAGAATCGGAGGATCACCCCTCCACTTT. Translation gives CASSQDRFKPRIGGSPLHF.

In its sample, this clone was seen a few times. The chain has TRBV10-2 and TRBJ2-5; the match to TRBD2 covers 10 bases. The J segment lost 1 base and the V segment lost 4 bases, leaving 6 bases of the junction unmatched. The CDR3 is 16 amino acids. Germline CDR1 reads WSHSY; CDR2 reads SAAADI. CDR3 DNA sequence: TGCGCCAGCAGTGGGTCTAGCGGGGGCACCCAAGAGACCCAGTACTTC. Residues: CASSGSSGGTQETQYF.

The chain has TRBV18 and TRBJ2-7, with D perhaps TRBD1 (6 bases). Deletions cut 3 bases from V and 0 bases from J, with 24 bases between. From germline, CDR1 is KGHSH and CDR2 LQKENI. The CDR3 spans 19 residues. The CDR3, as DNA: TGTGCCAGCTCACCCCGACGGTTGGCTGCAGGGGCCACCTCCTACGAGCAGTACTTC. This codes for CASSPRRLAAGATSYEQYF. Based on the CDR3 plus reference TRBV18 and TRBJ2-7, the full variable domain is NAGVMQNPRHLVRRRGQEARLRCSPMKGHSHVYWYRQLPEEGLKFMVYLQKENIIDESGMPKERFSAEFPKEGPSILRIQQVVRGDSAAYFCASSPRRLAAGATSYEQYFGPGTRLTVT.